The 10 T cell receptor beta chains below come from one sample, sequenced in a study of CD8 T cells in ankylosing spondylitis. A single record per CDR3 protein comes from TCRdb applying MiXCR to the 5' RACE reads. Among approximately 150,000 distinct CDR3 sequences listed, 9.8% were seen once. Sample: blood, either unsorted or a sorted T cell fraction (not recorded which). The origin of the receptors is a female donor with ankylosing spondylitis or in good health (not recorded which).

This clonotype was recorded many times. This rearrangement joins TRBV12-3 or TRBV12-4 to TRBJ1-1; no definite D call. V shed 5 bases and J shed 1 base, with 8 bases lying between them. CDR3 length equals 13 residues. The CDR3 loop is CASSDLGNTEAFF. In DNA, the CDR3 is TGTGCCAGCAGTGACCTAGGGAACACTGAAGCTTTCTTT.

This clonotype was picked up a small number of times. The V gene is TRBV9, the J gene TRBJ1-4; D might be TRBD1 (5 bases). CDR3 size: 15 residues. Trimming took off 4 bases at V and 6 bases at J, with 16 bases between the two ends. CDR1 is SGDLS, CDR2 YYNGEE, per germline. In DNA form, the CDR3 reads TGTGCCAGCAGCCCCGTGGGGGAAGGGGATGAAAAACTGTTTTTT. This codes for CASSPVGEGDEKLFF.

V gene TRBV4-3 combines with J gene TRBJ1-1, with D possibly being TRBD1 (5 bases). Per the germline V gene, CDR1 is LGHNA and CDR2 is YSLEER. V gave up 7 bases and J gave up 0 bases, with 15 bases separating them. The CDR3 is made up of 15 amino acids. CDR3 bases: TGCGCCAGCAAAGGGTTTAGGGGCTTGAACACTGAAGCTTTCTTT. Translated, it gives CASKGFRGLNTEAFF.

This chain links TRBV7-9 with TRBJ2-5; D uncertain. This CDR3 contains 14 residues. Germline V gene data show CDR1 as SEHNR and CDR2 as FQNEAQ (reference sequence). V lost 1 base and J 5 bases, leaving 11 bases between the germline ends. In nucleotides, the CDR3 is TGTGCCAGCAGCTTAGTCACGGGCCCGGAGACCCAGTACTTC. Translated, it gives CASSLVTGPETQYF.

The CDR3 loop is CSARDRQVGYEQYF. The CDR3 DNA sequence: TGCAGTGCTAGAGATCGACAGGTTGGCTACGAGCAGTACTTC. The rearrangement uses TRBV20-1 and TRBJ2-7, with D maybe TRBD1 (6 bases). Germline CDR1 and CDR2: DFQATT and SNEGSKA (reference sequence). The CDR3 runs 14 residues. Trimming removed 0 bases at V and 3 bases at J, with 12 bases between.

This clonotype was detected ten times or more. This CDR3 reads CASRLGPKQFF. DNA for the CDR3: TGTGCCAGCCGCCTTGGGCCGAAGCAGTTCTTC. This chain joins TRBV27 and TRBJ2-1; no clear D. The length of the CDR3 is 11 residues. Trimming removed 8 bases from V and 11 bases from J, with 13 bases in between. Germline CDR1 MNHEY, CDR2 SMNVEV (reference sequence).

This clonotype was detected a few times. The rearrangement uses TRBV7-6 and TRBJ2-1, with 8 bases matching TRBD2. The CDR3 sequence is 16 residues long. Germline-derived CDR1 and CDR2 are SGHVS and FNYEAQ. Trimming removed 6 bases from V and 3 bases from J; junction bases left unmatched: 10. This CDR3 is CASRKSLAGFYNEQFF. CDR3 in DNA: TGTGCCAGCAGGAAAAGTCTAGCGGGCTTCTACAATGAGCAGTTCTTC.

This clonotype occurred many times. V is TRBV12-3 or TRBV12-4 and J is TRBJ1-3, with unresolved D. V was shortened by 6 bases and J by 4 bases, with 16 bases between the two germline ends. This CDR3 has 15 amino acids. The CDR3 is CASSHTGSLGNTIYF. DNA for the CDR3: TGTGCCAGCAGCCACACGGGAAGCCTGGGAAACACCATATATTTT.

This clonotype occurred many times. V gene TRBV12-3 or TRBV12-4 combines with J gene TRBJ2-1; D gene ambiguous. This CDR3 comprises 14 residues. V lost 3 bases, J lost 2 bases, and 8 bases lay in between. CDR3 nucleotides: TGTGCCAGCAGTTTCTTCCCGACCTACAATGAGCAGTTCTTC. This sequence encodes CASSFFPTYNEQFF.

This clonotype turned up a few times. This chain joins TRBV27 and TRBJ2-1; D ambiguous. The CDR3 extends over 15 amino acids. Trimming left V 6 bases short and J 5 bases short, with 17 bases between. Per germline, CDR1 MNHEY and CDR2 SMNVEV (reference sequence). The chain's CDR3 is CASSPLDRIDNEQFF. For the CDR3, the DNA is TGTGCCAGCAGCCCTTTAGATCGAATCGACAATGAGCAGTTCTTC.